One T cell receptor (beta chain) is described in this entry. The antigen is unknown. Prepared TCR beta cDNA libraries contained unique molecular identifiers. TCRdb re-called the PCR reads through MiXCR, storing one row per CDR3 protein. The table records approximately 730,000 distinct CDR3 sequences, roughly 50% of them present only once. V was pared by 3 bases and J by 11 bases, with 20 bases between. This CDR3 comprises 14 residues. CDR1 is SGHRS, CDR2 YFSETQ, per germline. This specimen belongs to a study of post-analysis software for immune sequencing data. Study background: Secondary progressive, relapsing-remitting and progressive-relapsing multiple sclerosis were among the included disease courses. Regarding the study as a whole: Patients carried four or five TRBV segments more frequently than controls did, and TRBV5-6, TRBV5-1 and TRBV20-1 were among them.

Specimen: blood. The clonotype originates from a girl between 5 and 17 years old with multiple sclerosis. The J gene is TRBJ2-5, the V gene TRBV5-1; D perhaps matches TRBD1 (6 bases). The CDR3 region has the DNA TGCGCCAGCAGCTCTGGACAGACCCCTACGGAGCAGTACTTC. This gives the protein CASSSGQTPTEQYF. The whole variable domain, remainder taken from reference TRBV5-1 and TRBJ2-5, is KAGVTQTPRYLIKTRGQQVTLSCSPISGHRSVSWYQQTPGQGLQFLFEYFSETQRNKGNFPGRFSGRQFSNSRSEMNVSTLELGDSALYLCASSSGQTPTEQYFGPGTRLLVL.